A single sample gave rise to the 8 T cell receptor beta chains below, sequenced in a study of blood T cell repertoires in COVID-19. Profiled with immunoSEQ multiplex PCR; TCRdb holds only in-frame clones, not every one. This table has tens of thousands of clones, roughly nine tenths appearing once. The sample consisted of peripheral blood. The receptors come from a woman aged 60 to 75 with acute or convalescent COVID-19.

The rearrangement joins TRBV6-6 to TRBJ2-7; 10 positions agree with TRBD1. Germline V gives CDR1 MNHNY, CDR2 SVGAGI (reference sequence). Trimming cost V 0 bases and J 1 base; bases outside gene matches: 3. The CDR3 is 16 residues long. The CDR3 DNA follows: TGTGCCAGCAGTTACTCGACAGGGGGCCTGTCCTACGAGCAGTACTTC. Its translation: CASSYSTGGLSYEQYF.

The chain has TRBV5-6 and TRBJ2-5, with TRBD2 identical over 8 bases. Germline trimming cut 0 bases from V and 2 bases from J; bases unmatched to any gene: 6. The CDR3 has 16 amino acids. Germline CDR1 reads SGHDT; CDR2 reads YYEEEE. The DNA of the CDR3 is TGTGCCAGCAGCTTGGCCCCGGGGGGGCAACAAGAGACCCAGTACTTC. Its translation is CASSLAPGGQQETQYF.

The V call is TRBV7-6, the J call TRBJ2-7; D perhaps matches TRBD1 (5 bases). The V gene's germline CDR1 is SGHVS and CDR2 FNYEAQ. The V and J ends lost 0 bases and 2 bases respectively, with 8 bases between them. The CDR3 extends over 14 amino acids. The DNA of the CDR3 is TGTGCCAGCAGCTTAGCAGGGGTACCCTACGAGCAGTACTTC. Encoded protein: CASSLAGVPYEQYF.

The gene calls are TRBV14 and TRBJ2-3; a weak D match, TRBD2 (6 bases). The CDR3 spans 15 residues. V gave up 0 bases and J gave up 4 bases, with 11 bases separating them. Per germline, CDR1 SGHDN and CDR2 FVKESK. CDR3 in DNA: TGTGCCAGCAGCCAAGAACTAGCAGGTTCAGATACGCAGTATTTT. Translated: CASSQELAGSDTQYF.

The chain combines TRBV9 with TRBJ2-1; 11 bases line up with TRBD1. Germline assignment: CDR1 SGDLS and CDR2 YYNGEE. The CDR3 length is 17 residues. Trimming removed 2 bases from V and 4 bases from J; junction bases left unmatched: 8. The CDR3 DNA follows: TGTGCCAGCAGCGTGTCCCGGGACAGGGGGGGTTACAATGAGCAGTTCTTC. Residues: CASSVSRDRGGYNEQFF.

Note on this clone: One junction end does not reproduce the germline sequence, and a read error may be involved. The chain carries TRBV3-1 (or the pseudogene TRBV3-2) and TRBJ2-2, with 8 bases matching TRBD1. Germline assignment: CDR1 LGHDT and CDR2 YNNKEL (reference sequence). The CDR3 consists of 16 residues. The CDR3, as DNA: TGTGCCAGCAGCAAAGACAGGGGAATTTACACCGGGGAGCTGTTTTTT. Protein sequence: CASSKDRGIYTGELFF.

This chain joins TRBV7-2 and TRBJ2-6, with 8 positions matching TRBD1. This CDR3 contains 16 residues. Germline loops: CDR1 SGHTA, CDR2 FQGNSA. Germline trimming cut 3 bases from V and 1 base from J; bases unmatched to any gene: 2. The CDR3 here is CASSFRGRSGANVLTF. The CDR3 coding sequence is TGTGCCAGCAGCTTCAGGGGGCGATCTGGGGCCAACGTCCTGACTTTC.

The rearrangement links TRBV28 to TRBJ2-1; 11 nucleotides line up with TRBD2. Germline lookup yields CDR1 MDHEN and CDR2 SYDVKM. The CDR3 extends over 15 amino acids. V lost 3 bases, J lost 9 bases, and 7 bases stayed unmatched. The CDR3 is CASSFNSGRAGEQFF. The CDR3 DNA reads as TGTGCCAGCAGTTTTAATAGCGGGAGGGCCGGTGAGCAGTTCTTC.